This T cell receptor (beta chain) was recorded in a study of shared clonotypes between healthy human individuals. V was cut by 2 bases and J by 0 bases, with 7 bases left in between. CDR1 is MNHNY, CDR2 SVGAGI, per germline (reference sequence). CDR3 length: 15 residues. Sequencing was performed with immunoSEQ multiplex PCR; in TCRdb, only in-frame clones are kept and a portion is missing. Of about 2,500,000 clones in the sample, just over 90% were seen once. This chain links TRBV6-6 with TRBJ1-4; no clear D gene. This TCR was sampled from a man younger than 30 in good health. The sequencing sample was made of naive CD4+ T cells sorted from blood. Subset given: CD45RA+ positively selected. The CDR3 DNA is TGTGCCAGCAGTTACGGGGATACAACTAATGAAAAACTGTTTTTT. This codes for CASSYGDTTNEKLFF.